One sample yielded the 29 T cell receptor beta chains listed below, sequenced in a study of blood T cell repertoires in COVID-19. Libraries were prepared by immunoSEQ multiplex PCR; TCRdb keeps only in-frame clonotypes and omits some of them. The table has hundreds of thousands of clones, 85% to 90% seen once. Input material: peripheral blood. Source of these receptors: a man aged 55 to 69 who had recovered from COVID-19.

The chain has TRBV5-5 and TRBJ1-1; 7 bases fit TRBD1. The CDR3 spans 15 residues. Germline CDR1 reads SGHKS; CDR2 reads YYEKEE (reference sequence). V shed 7 bases, J shed 5 bases, and the junction held 14 bases outside the gene matches. The CDR3, as DNA: TGTGCCAGCCTGACGCCGTACAGGGGAAGAACTGAAGCTTTCTTT. Translated, it gives CASLTPYRGRTEAFF.

The chain has TRBV28 and TRBJ2-7, with D possibly TRBD2 on 5 matching bases. This CDR3 is built from 15 residues. Looked up from germline, CDR1 is MDHEN and CDR2 is SYDVKM. Trimming left V 2 bases short and J 0 bases short, with 11 bases between. This CDR3 is CASSLGGLGSYEQYF. CDR3 bases: TGTGCCAGCAGTTTAGGCGGACTCGGCTCCTACGAGCAGTACTTC.

V usage is TRBV6-2 or TRBV6-3 and J usage is TRBJ1-6, with 8 bases that match TRBD1. Trimming cost V 0 bases and J 4 bases; bases outside gene matches: 14. This CDR3 is 20 amino acids long. Germline V gene lookup returns CDR1 MNHEY and CDR2 SVGEGT. CDR3 residues: CASSYSSQGAFPSYNSPLHF. The CDR3 DNA sequence: TGTGCCAGCAGTTACTCGAGCCAGGGGGCCTTCCCCTCTTATAATTCACCCCTCCACTTT.

This clone was seen only a few times. The chain carries TRBV28 and TRBJ2-3; no clear D. Trimming pared 6 bases from V and 2 bases from J, leaving 3 bases between. The germline gives CDR1 MDHEN, CDR2 SYDVKM. This CDR3 has 11 residues. The CDR3 sequence is CASSLTDTQYF. In DNA form, the CDR3 reads TGTGCCAGCAGCCTCACAGATACGCAGTATTTT.

J is TRBJ2-5 and V is TRBV9; TRBD1 matches at 11 bases. The CDR3 sequence is 16 residues long. V trimming: 0 bases; J trimming: 4 bases; junction bases outside the gene matches: 5. Germline loops: CDR1 SGDLS, CDR2 YYNGEE. Written as DNA, the CDR3 is TGTGCCAGCAGCGTAGCTGGGGACAGGGGGGGAGAGACCCAGTACTTC. This encodes CASSVAGDRGGETQYF.

The genes are TRBV7-9 and TRBJ2-5, with a tentative D call TRBD1 (6 bases). The CDR3 spans 15 residues. Germline CDR1 and CDR2: SEHNR and FQNEAQ (reference sequence). Trimming pared 3 bases from V and 0 bases from J, leaving 11 bases between. The CDR3 sequence is CASSLTTGYQETQYF. DNA of the CDR3: TGTGCCAGCAGCTTGACGACAGGATACCAAGAGACCCAGTACTTC. Supplemented by reference TRBV7-9 and TRBJ2-5, the full variable domain reads DTGVSQNPRHKITKRGQNVTFRCDPISEHNRLYWYRQTLGQGPEFLTYFQNEAQLEKSRLLSDRFSAERPKGSFSTLEIQRTEQGDSAMYLCASSLTTGYQETQYFGPGTRLLVL.

The chain uses TRBV7-9 and TRBJ2-7; D possibly corresponds to TRBD2 (5 bases). Per the germline V gene, CDR1 is SEHNR and CDR2 is FQNEAQ (reference sequence). Between the trimmed V and J ends, which lost 5 bases and 11 bases, there was a span of 16 bases. The CDR3 contains 12 residues. This chain's CDR3 is CASSPPGAEEYF. DNA for the CDR3: TGTGCCAGCAGCCCGCCGGGTGCGGAGGAGTACTTC.

The CDR3 loop is CASSIDRPSGSSYEQYF. As DNA, the CDR3 is TGTGCCAGTAGTATAGATCGCCCCAGCGGAAGCTCCTACGAGCAGTACTTC. This rearrangement joins TRBV19 to TRBJ2-7; possible D gene TRBD2, 5 bases. Germline lookup yields CDR1 LNHDA and CDR2 SQIVND (reference sequence). Trimming removed 0 bases from V and 0 bases from J, with 15 bases in between. The CDR3 has 17 amino acids.

The chain employs TRBV6-1 and TRBJ2-4; D remains ambiguous. V was clipped by 3 bases and J by 0 bases, with 6 bases between them. CDR1 is MNHNS, CDR2 SASEGT, per germline. This CDR3 has 14 residues. DNA for the CDR3: TGTGCCAGCAGTGATGGGCTAGCCAAAAACATTCAGTACTTC. Translated, it gives CASSDGLAKNIQYF.

V is TRBV15 and J is TRBJ2-5; D unclear. Trimming removed 3 bases at V and 1 base at J, with 9 bases between. Germline values: CDR1 LNHNV, CDR2 YYDKDF (reference sequence). This CDR3 is built from 14 residues. CDR3 sequence reads: CATSRGIAQETQYF. In DNA form, the CDR3 reads TGTGCCACCAGCAGGGGTATAGCCCAAGAGACCCAGTACTTC.

The chain is built from TRBV5-4 and TRBJ1-1; no firm D call. The CDR3 is 14 residues long. CDR1 is SGHNT, CDR2 YYREEE, per germline (reference sequence). V lost 2 bases, J lost 1 base, and 9 bases lay in between. This CDR3 reads CASSLPVSNTEAFF. For the CDR3, the DNA is TGTGCCAGCAGCTTACCGGTTTCGAACACTGAAGCTTTCTTT.

This clone was seen more than once but under ten times. This chain joins TRBV9 and TRBJ2-7, with 8 positions matching TRBD2. J was trimmed by 6 bases and V by 4 bases; bases with no gene match: 12. The CDR3 sequence is 15 residues long. The germline V gene encodes CDR1 SGDLS and CDR2 YYNGEE. The DNA of the CDR3 is TGTGCCAGCAGCCCAAGGACTAGCTTTCCTTCCGAGCAGTACTTC. Translating gives CASSPRTSFPSEQYF. Filled out from reference TRBV9 and TRBJ2-7, the complete variable domain reads DSGVTQTPKHLITATGQRVTLRCSPRSGDLSVYWYQQSLDQGLQFLIQYYNGEERAKGNILERFSAQQFPDLHSELNLSSLELGDSALYFCASSPRTSFPSEQYFGPGTRLTVT.

The rearrangement links TRBV4-3 to TRBJ2-7; 8 bases are a match to TRBD2. The CDR3 contains 17 residues. Trimming cost V 1 base and J 1 base; bases outside gene matches: 9. Germline CDR1 is LGHNA and CDR2 is YSLEER. In DNA, the CDR3 is TGCGCCAGCAGCCAAGGAAGCGGGGGACGAATTTCCTACGAGCAGTACTTC. Residues: CASSQGSGGRISYEQYF.

The chain couples TRBV6-5 to TRBJ2-7, with 9 bases matching TRBD1. The V segment lost 8 bases and the J segment 0 bases; nucleotides outside the gene matches: 2. The CDR3 covers 13 residues. CDR1 and CDR2 (germline): MNHEY, SVGAGI. CDR3 sequence: CASGTGSSYEQYF. DNA of the CDR3: TGTGCCAGCGGGACAGGGTCCTCCTACGAGCAGTACTTC.

The chain joins TRBV3-1 (or the pseudogene TRBV3-2) to TRBJ2-3; TRBD2 matches 8 bases. Germline V gives CDR1 LGHDT, CDR2 YNNKEL (reference sequence). The V gene end was trimmed by 8 bases and the J gene end by 4 bases; junction bases not matched to a gene: 11. The CDR3 is 15 residues long. The CDR3, as DNA: TGTGCCAGCGGCCCCGGGGGGGCTGTCGCAGATACGCAGTATTTT. Protein sequence: CASGPGGAVADTQYF.

V is TRBV30 and J is TRBJ1-3; perhaps TRBD1 as D (6 bases). Germline CDR1 GTSNPN, CDR2 SVGIG (reference sequence). This CDR3 comprises 16 residues. The ends were cut back, 0 bases at V and 0 bases at J, with 12 bases in the middle. CDR3 DNA: TGTGCCTGGAGTGTGAAAGGGGGAAGCTCTGGAAACACCATATATTTT. Amino acids: CAWSVKGGSSGNTIYF.

This clone was picked up one time. The J gene is TRBJ1-2, the V gene TRBV12-2. TRBV12-2 is assigned pseudogene status. CDR3 size: 16 residues. The CDR3, as DNA: TGTGCAAGTCGCTTAGGTCTGGAGGGATTGGGCTATGGCTACACCTTC. Translated: CASRLGLEGLGYGYTF.

This rearrangement joins TRBV27 to TRBJ1-1; D perhaps matches TRBD1 (5 bases). The CDR3 extends over 13 amino acids. With 3 bases removed from V and 4 bases from J, the gap between germline ends came to 9 bases. Germline CDR1 reads MNHEY; CDR2 reads SMNVEV (reference sequence). In DNA, the CDR3 is TGTGCCAGCAGTTTTGTGGGGGGCACTGAAGCTTTCTTT. Amino acid sequence: CASSFVGGTEAFF.

This chain uses TRBV2 with TRBJ1-5; D unclear. This CDR3 has 13 residues. Germline V gene sequence: CDR1 SNHLY, CDR2 FYNNEI. V lost 3 bases and J 5 bases, leaving 8 bases between the germline ends. CDR3 sequence: CASSDSTHQPQHF. DNA for the CDR3: TGTGCCAGCAGTGACAGTACGCATCAGCCCCAGCATTTT. Using reference TRBV2 and TRBJ1-5 for the parts outside the CDR3, the full variable domain is EPEVTQTPSHQVTQMGQEVILRCVPISNHLYFYWYRQILGQKVEFLVSFYNNEISEKSEIFDDQFSVERPDGSNFTLKIRSTKLEDSAMYFCASSDSTHQPQHFGDGTRLSIL.

This clone occurred a few times. The CDR3 DNA is TGTGCCAGCAGCCAGCAGAAGAACACCGGGGAGCTGTTTTTT. Amino acid sequence: CASSQQKNTGELFF. The V and J genes are TRBV4-2 and TRBJ2-2, with unresolved D. The CDR3 totals 14 residues. The ends were cut back, 3 bases at V and 1 base at J, with 6 bases in the middle. The V gene's germline CDR1 is LGHNA and CDR2 YNFKEQ.

This rearrangement joins TRBV9 to TRBJ1-3; 7 bases agree with TRBD1. The CDR3 runs 16 residues. The J segment lost 2 bases and the V segment lost 0 bases, leaving 5 bases of the junction unmatched. Germline V lookup: CDR1 SGDLS, CDR2 YYNGEE. In DNA, the CDR3 is TGTGCCAGCAGCGTAGCTCCAGGGACAGCTGGAAACACCATATATTTT. It yields the protein CASSVAPGTAGNTIYF.

The chain carries TRBV28 and TRBJ2-3; a weak D match, TRBD1 (6 bases). Germline CDR1 reads MDHEN; CDR2 reads SYDVKM. The V and J ends lost 5 bases and 6 bases respectively, with 18 bases between them. CDR3 length: 15 residues. The CDR3 sequence is CASSTRTVLLDTQYF. CDR3 nucleotides: TGTGCCAGCAGTACCAGGACAGTCCTTCTGGATACGCAGTATTTT.

The V call is TRBV6-2 or TRBV6-3, the J call TRBJ2-7; tentative D call: TRBD2 (5 bases). CDR1 is MNHEY, CDR2 SVGEGT, per germline. The germline V and J ends were trimmed by 6 bases and 0 bases, with 15 bases remaining between them. There are 15 residues in the CDR3. This chain's CDR3 is CASSPTAGLSYEQYF. In DNA form, the CDR3 reads TGTGCCAGCAGCCCGACTGCAGGACTCTCCTACGAGCAGTACTTC.

The chain recombines TRBV7-3 with TRBJ1-6; D is possibly TRBD1 (5 bases). This CDR3 is built from 15 residues. Germline CDR1 SGHTA, CDR2 FQGTGA. Trimming took off 2 bases at V and 7 bases at J, with 12 bases between the two ends. The CDR3 sequence: CASSLDRAGNSPLHF. As DNA, the CDR3 is TGTGCCAGCAGCTTAGATAGGGCAGGGAATTCACCCCTCCACTTT.

The V call is TRBV6-5, the J call TRBJ1-1; D is possibly TRBD1 (6 bases). Trimming took off 11 bases at V and 3 bases at J, with 13 bases between the two ends. Germline CDR1 and CDR2: MNHEY and SVGAGI. The CDR3 spans 12 residues. The CDR3 DNA is TGTGCCGCCTACAGGGATTACACTGAAGCTTTCTTT. Translation gives CAAYRDYTEAFF.

The chain recombines TRBV14 with TRBJ2-7, with TRBD2 identical over 8 bases. Looked up from germline, CDR1 is SGHDN and CDR2 is FVKESK. The CDR3 has 15 amino acids. After removal of 4 bases from V and 4 bases from J, the junction contained 9 bases not matched to a gene. Here the CDR3 DNA reads TGTGCCAGCAGCCTGCTCGGGGGGGCCCAGTACGAGCAGTACTTC. This codes for CASSLLGGAQYEQYF.

This sequence joins TRBV13 and TRBJ2-7; 7 positions agree with TRBD1. The CDR3 extends over 15 amino acids. Trimming at V came to 1 base and at J to 2 bases, leaving 5 bases not matched to a gene. Looked up from germline, CDR1 is PRHDT and CDR2 is FYEKMQ (reference sequence). CDR3 in DNA: TGTGCCAGCAGCTTAGCGGCAGGGGGAACCTACGAGCAGTACTTC. The encoded protein is CASSLAAGGTYEQYF.

The chain recombines TRBV24-1 with TRBJ2-2, with D possibly matching TRBD1 (6 bases). CDR1 is KGHDR and CDR2 is SFDVKD in the germline V gene. Deletions cut 5 bases from V and 1 base from J, with 10 bases between. The CDR3 is 15 residues long. CDR3 coding DNA: TGTGCCACCAGTGCCCCGGACAGGAACACCGGGGAGCTGTTTTTT. It encodes CATSAPDRNTGELFF.

Only a few counts were recorded for this clone. The rearrangement links TRBV5-4 to TRBJ1-3; 10 bases align to TRBD1. This CDR3 region has 18 residues. Germline assignment: CDR1 SGHNT and CDR2 YYREEE (reference sequence). Trimming cost V 3 bases and J 0 bases; bases outside gene matches: 9. The CDR3 DNA reads as TGTGCCAGCAGCTCGGGGAGGACAGGGGGGTCCTCTGGAAACACCATATATTTT. It specifies CASSSGRTGGSSGNTIYF.